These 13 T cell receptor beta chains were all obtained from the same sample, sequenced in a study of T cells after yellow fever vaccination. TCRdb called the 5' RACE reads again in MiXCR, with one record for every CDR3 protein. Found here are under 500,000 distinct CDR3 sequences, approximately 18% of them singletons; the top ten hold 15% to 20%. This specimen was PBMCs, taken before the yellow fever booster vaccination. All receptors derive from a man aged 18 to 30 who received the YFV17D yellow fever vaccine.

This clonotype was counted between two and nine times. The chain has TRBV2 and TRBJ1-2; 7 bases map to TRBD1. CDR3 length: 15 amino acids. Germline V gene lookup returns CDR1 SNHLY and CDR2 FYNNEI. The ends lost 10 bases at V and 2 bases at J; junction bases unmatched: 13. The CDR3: CAKRGQGRGNYGYTF. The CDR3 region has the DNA TGTGCCAAAAGGGGGCAGGGAAGAGGCAACTATGGCTACACCTTC. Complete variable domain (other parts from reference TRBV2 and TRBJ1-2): EPEVTQTPSHQVTQMGQEVILRCVPISNHLYFYWYRQILGQKVEFLVSFYNNEISEKSEIFDDQFSVERPDGSNFTLKIRSTKLEDSAMYFCAKRGQGRGNYGYTFGSGTRLTVV.

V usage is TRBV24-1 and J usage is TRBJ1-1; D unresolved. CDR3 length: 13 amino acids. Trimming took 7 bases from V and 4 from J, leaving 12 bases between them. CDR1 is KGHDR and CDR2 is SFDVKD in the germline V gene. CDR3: CATSQDLGTEAFF. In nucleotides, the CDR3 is TGTGCCACCAGCCAGGATCTGGGCACTGAAGCTTTCTTT.

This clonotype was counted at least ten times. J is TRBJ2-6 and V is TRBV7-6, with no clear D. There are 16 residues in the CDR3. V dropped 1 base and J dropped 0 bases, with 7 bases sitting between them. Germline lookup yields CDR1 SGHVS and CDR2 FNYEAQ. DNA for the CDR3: TGTGCCAGCAGCTTAGTACGTGGCTCTGGGGCCAACGTCCTGACTTTC. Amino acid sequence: CASSLVRGSGANVLTF. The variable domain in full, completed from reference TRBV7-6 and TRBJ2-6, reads GAGVSQSPRYKVTKRGQDVALRCDPISGHVSLYWYRQALGQGPEFLTYFNYEAQQDKSGLPNDRFSAERPEGSISTLTIQRTEQRDSAMYRCASSLVRGSGANVLTFGAGSRLTVL.

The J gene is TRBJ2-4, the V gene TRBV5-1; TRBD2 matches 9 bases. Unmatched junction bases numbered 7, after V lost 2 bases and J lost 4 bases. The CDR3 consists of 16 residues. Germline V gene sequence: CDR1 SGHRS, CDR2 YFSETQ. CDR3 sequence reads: CASSFNSGGGKNIQYF. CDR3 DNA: TGCGCCAGCAGCTTTAATAGCGGGGGAGGTAAAAACATTCAGTACTTC.

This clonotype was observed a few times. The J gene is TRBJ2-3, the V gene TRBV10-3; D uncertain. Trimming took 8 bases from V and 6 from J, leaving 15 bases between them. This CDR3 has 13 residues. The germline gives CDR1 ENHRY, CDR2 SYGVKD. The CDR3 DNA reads TGTGCCATCGCCTCGCCCCGGGCCGATACGCAGTATTTT. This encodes CAIASPRADTQYF.

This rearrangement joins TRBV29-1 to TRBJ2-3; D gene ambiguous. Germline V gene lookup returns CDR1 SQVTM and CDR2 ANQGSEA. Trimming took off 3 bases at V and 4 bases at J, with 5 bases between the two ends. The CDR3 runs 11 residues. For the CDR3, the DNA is TGCAGCGTTGATATCTCAGATACGCAGTATTTT. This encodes CSVDISDTQYF.

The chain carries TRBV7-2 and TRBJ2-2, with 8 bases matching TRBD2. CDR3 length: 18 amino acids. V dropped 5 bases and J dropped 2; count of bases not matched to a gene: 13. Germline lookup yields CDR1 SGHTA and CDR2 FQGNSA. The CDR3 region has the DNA TGTGCCAGCAGCCCCAACCCCTGGCGGGGGGCTAACACCGGGGAGCTGTTTTTT. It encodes CASSPNPWRGANTGELFF. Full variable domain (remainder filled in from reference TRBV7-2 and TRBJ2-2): GAGVSQSPSNKVTEKGKDVELRCDPISGHTALYWYRQSLGQGLEFLIYFQGNSAPDKSGLPSDRFSAERTGGSVSTLTIQRTQQEDSAVYLCASSPNPWRGANTGELFFGEGSRLTVL.

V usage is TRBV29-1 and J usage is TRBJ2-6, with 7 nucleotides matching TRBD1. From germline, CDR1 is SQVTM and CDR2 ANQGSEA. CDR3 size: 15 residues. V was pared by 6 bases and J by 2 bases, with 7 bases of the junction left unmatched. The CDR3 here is CSVPSDRAGANVLTF. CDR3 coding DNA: TGCAGCGTCCCATCTGACAGGGCTGGGGCCAACGTCCTGACTTTC.

The CDR3 DNA reads as TGTGCCAGTAGGGACAGGTTGAACACTGAAGCTTTCTTT. The encoded protein is CASRDRLNTEAFF. The chain couples TRBV19 to TRBJ1-1; 7 bases align to TRBD1. Trimming at V came to 6 bases and at J to 0 bases, leaving 1 base not matched to a gene. There are 13 residues in the CDR3. Germline CDR1 and CDR2: LNHDA and SQIVND (reference sequence). Supplemented by reference TRBV19 and TRBJ1-1, the full variable domain reads DGGITQSPKYLFRKEGQNVTLSCEQNLNHDAMYWYRQDPGQGLRLIYYSQIVNDFQKGDIAEGYSVSREKKESFPLTVTSAQKNPTAFYLCASRDRLNTEAFFGQGTRLTVV.

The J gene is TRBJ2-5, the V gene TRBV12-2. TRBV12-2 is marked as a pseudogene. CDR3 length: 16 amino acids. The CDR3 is CASRLAGEKGKETQYF. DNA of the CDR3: TGTGCAAGTCGCTTAGCGGGGGAAAAAGGGAAAGAGACCCAGTACTTC.

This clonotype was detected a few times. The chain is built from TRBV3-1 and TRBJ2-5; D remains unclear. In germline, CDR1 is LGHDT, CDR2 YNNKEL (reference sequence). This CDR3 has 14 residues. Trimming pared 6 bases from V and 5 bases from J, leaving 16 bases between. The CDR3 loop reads CASRGDEAFETQYF. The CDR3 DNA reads TGTGCCAGCAGGGGTGACGAAGCGTTCGAGACCCAGTACTTC.

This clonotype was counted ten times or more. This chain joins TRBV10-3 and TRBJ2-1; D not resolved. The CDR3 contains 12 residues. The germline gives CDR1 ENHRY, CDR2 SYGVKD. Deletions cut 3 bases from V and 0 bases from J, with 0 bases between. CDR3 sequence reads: CAISDSYNEQFF. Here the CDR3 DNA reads TGTGCCATCAGTGACTCCTACAATGAGCAGTTCTTC.

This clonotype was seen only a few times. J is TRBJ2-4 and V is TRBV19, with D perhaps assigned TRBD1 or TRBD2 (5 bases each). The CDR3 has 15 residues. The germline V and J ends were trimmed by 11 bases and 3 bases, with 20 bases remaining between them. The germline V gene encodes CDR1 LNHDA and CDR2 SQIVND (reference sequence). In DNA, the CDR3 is TGTGCCCGCGGCCCCGGGGCGAGGGGCAAAAACATTCAGTACTTC. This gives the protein CARGPGARGKNIQYF.